The 28 T cell receptor beta chains listed next were all sequenced from one sample in a study of CD8+ T cells in alopecia areata. Once RNA had been extracted, it was reverse transcribed into cDNA to act as the sequencing template. Sequencing used immunoSEQ multiplex PCR; TCRdb keeps in-frame clones, though not all of them. The profile shows roughly 6,900 clones, 65% to 75% of them singletons. Treatment in this sample: oral pan-JAK inhibitor, 5-10 mg twice daily. Obtained from alopecia areata patients were lesional scalp punch biopsies along with peripheral blood. The source was skin, collected at week 4, from a patient treated with tofacitinib. These receptors all come from a human donor with alopecia areata.

The chain links TRBV29-1 to TRBJ1-2; no clear D. The CDR3 covers 12 residues. V was trimmed by 6 bases and J by 0 bases, leaving 8 bases between them. CDR1 is SQVTM, CDR2 ANQGSEA, per germline. CDR3 amino acids: CSVRVANYGYTF. Written as DNA, the CDR3 is TGCAGCGTCCGCGTAGCTAACTATGGCTACACCTTC.

In nucleotides, the CDR3 is TGTGCCAGCAGCGGACAGGCCAAAAACATTCAGTACTTC. Its translation: CASSGQAKNIQYF. The rearrangement links TRBV27 to TRBJ2-4; perhaps TRBD1 as D (6 bases). V lost 6 bases and J lost 1, with 7 bases in between. The CDR3 runs to 13 residues. CDR1 MNHEY and CDR2 SMNVEV come from the germline V gene (reference sequence).

The V and J genes are TRBV9 and TRBJ2-4; no clear D gene. V lost 5 bases, J lost 5 bases, and 8 bases lay in between. Germline lookup yields CDR1 SGDLS and CDR2 YYNGEE. This CDR3 spans 12 amino acids. The CDR3 spells CASRGSENIQYF. CDR3 nucleotide sequence: TGTGCCAGCAGAGGTTCGGAAAACATTCAGTACTTC.

This clone was seen once. The chain couples TRBV5-1 to TRBJ1-2, with 10 bases matching TRBD1. The V gene's germline CDR1 is SGHRS and CDR2 YFSETQ. The CDR3 is made up of 14 amino acids. Losses at the gene ends were 0 bases for V and 7 bases for J; bases not matched to a gene: 3. The CDR3: CASSLVGQGSGYTF. The CDR3 DNA follows: TGCGCCAGCAGCTTGGTGGGACAGGGGTCTGGCTACACCTTC.

The J gene is TRBJ1-6, the V gene TRBV5-6, with D perhaps matching TRBD1 (6 bases). Germline V gives CDR1 SGHDT, CDR2 YYEEEE. Trimming pared 3 bases from V and 10 bases from J, leaving 17 bases between. The CDR3 contains 15 residues. In DNA form, the CDR3 reads TGTGCCAGCAGCTCACGCGGGACATGGGTATCACCCCTCCACTTT. Translation: CASSSRGTWVSPLHF. The full variable domain, its missing parts supplied by reference TRBV5-6 and TRBJ1-6, is DAGVTQSPTHLIKTRGQQVTLRCSPKSGHDTVSWYQQALGQGPQFIFQYYEEEERQRGNFPDRFSGHQFPNYSSELNVNALLLGDSALYLCASSSRGTWVSPLHFGNGTRLTVT.

In this sample, this clone turned up a few times. V gene TRBV19 combines with J gene TRBJ1-5; D remains ambiguous. This CDR3 has 15 amino acids. Germline lookup yields CDR1 LNHDA and CDR2 SQIVND (reference sequence). V shed 2 bases and J shed 5 bases, with 13 bases lying between them. This CDR3 reads CASSISALFYQPQHF. In nucleotides, the CDR3 is TGTGCCAGTAGTATATCTGCGCTCTTCTATCAGCCCCAGCATTTT. Based on the CDR3 plus reference TRBV19 and TRBJ1-5, the full variable domain is DGGITQSPKYLFRKEGQNVTLSCEQNLNHDAMYWYRQDPGQGLRLIYYSQIVNDFQKGDIAEGYSVSREKKESFPLTVTSAQKNPTAFYLCASSISALFYQPQHFGDGTRLSIL.

The gene calls are TRBV5-6 and TRBJ2-1, with D perhaps given as TRBD1 or TRBD2 (5 bases each). The CDR3 consists of 12 residues. The germline V gene encodes CDR1 SGHDT and CDR2 YYEEEE. Deletions cut 3 bases from V and 9 bases from J, with 10 bases between. CDR3: CASSWGKGEQFF. CDR3 bases: TGTGCCAGCAGCTGGGGGAAGGGTGAGCAGTTCTTC. Together with reference TRBV5-6 and TRBJ2-1, the CDR3 gives the full variable domain: DAGVTQSPTHLIKTRGQQVTLRCSPKSGHDTVSWYQQALGQGPQFIFQYYEEEERQRGNFPDRFSGHQFPNYSSELNVNALLLGDSALYLCASSWGKGEQFFGPGTRLTVL.

The chain carries TRBV7-9 and TRBJ2-5, with TRBD1 identical over 9 bases. The DNA end favors TRBJ2-7, so the J call may be wrong. In germline, CDR1 is SEHNR, CDR2 FQNEAQ (reference sequence). This CDR3 spans 13 amino acids. The CDR3 DNA is TGTGCCAGCAGCTTAGGACAGGGGGGCGAGCAGTACTTC. It codes for CASSLGQGGEQYF.

The rearrangement links TRBV13 to TRBJ2-3, with TRBD2 identical over 12 bases. Looked up from germline, CDR1 is PRHDT and CDR2 is FYEKMQ (reference sequence). The CDR3 runs 17 residues. J was trimmed by 4 bases and V by 5 bases; bases with no gene match: 10. Here the CDR3 DNA reads TGTGCCAGCAGCCCCGCGCCTAGCGGGGGGGCCTCAGATACGCAGTATTTT. It yields the protein CASSPAPSGGASDTQYF.

The chain joins TRBV7-9 to TRBJ1-5; unclear D gene. There are 13 residues in the CDR3. The V and J ends lost 1 base and 4 bases respectively, with 5 bases between them. Germline CDR1 and CDR2: SEHNR and FQNEAQ (reference sequence). CDR3 residues: CASSLDGNQPQHF. For the CDR3, the DNA is TGTGCCAGCAGCTTAGACGGAAATCAGCCCCAGCATTTT. Based on the CDR3 plus reference TRBV7-9 and TRBJ1-5, the full variable domain is DTGVSQNPRHKITKRGQNVTFRCDPISEHNRLYWYRQTLGQGPEFLTYFQNEAQLEKSRLLSDRFSAERPKGSFSTLEIQRTEQGDSAMYLCASSLDGNQPQHFGDGTRLSIL.

A note on this clone: The junction does not match germline at one end; this may be a read error. V gene TRBV7-7 combines with J gene TRBJ2-1; 11 bases are shared with TRBD1. This CDR3 spans 15 amino acids. Germline V gene data show CDR1 as SSHAT and CDR2 as FNYEAQ (reference sequence). The CDR3 DNA follows: TGTGCTAGCAGCCGGACAGGGGGCGGGAATTATGAGCAGTTCTTC. Translated, it gives CASSRTGGGNYEQFF.

Of note for this clone: This sample also contains other DNA sequences that code for the same CDR3. This sequence joins TRBV11-2 and TRBJ2-1; 14 nucleotides match TRBD2. CDR3 size: 15 residues. The germline V gene encodes CDR1 SGHAT and CDR2 FQNNGV. J was trimmed by 7 bases and V by 5 bases; bases with no gene match: 4. The CDR3 loop reads CASSRLAGGPNEQFF. DNA of the CDR3: TGTGCCAGCAGCCGACTAGCGGGGGGGCCAAATGAGCAGTTCTTC.

This clone was seen only once. The rearrangement joins TRBV7-9 to TRBJ1-1; tentative D call: TRBD1 (6 bases). V lost 0 bases and J 4 bases, leaving 12 bases between the germline ends. Germline CDR1 reads SEHNR; CDR2 reads FQNEAQ (reference sequence). CDR3 length: 15 residues. CDR3 in DNA: TGTGCCAGCAGCTTAGCGATTACAGGGAGCACTGAAGCTTTCTTT. Amino acid sequence: CASSLAITGSTEAFF. Supplemented by reference TRBV7-9 and TRBJ1-1, the full variable domain reads DTGVSQNPRHKITKRGQNVTFRCDPISEHNRLYWYRQTLGQGPEFLTYFQNEAQLEKSRLLSDRFSAERPKGSFSTLEIQRTEQGDSAMYLCASSLAITGSTEAFFGQGTRLTVV.

The V gene is TRBV7-8, the J gene TRBJ2-1, with 13 bases aligning to TRBD2. The J segment lost 4 bases and the V segment lost 7 bases, leaving 7 bases of the junction unmatched. The germline gives CDR1 SGHVS, CDR2 FQNEAQ. The CDR3 has 16 amino acids. The chain's CDR3 is CASTKRLAGGYNEQFF. The CDR3 bases are TGTGCCAGCACCAAAAGACTAGCGGGGGGATACAATGAGCAGTTCTTC.

This clone occurred once. This chain links TRBV6-5 with TRBJ2-3; 9 bases fit TRBD2. This CDR3 has 15 residues. V was pared by 6 bases and J by 1 base, with 5 bases of the junction left unmatched. Per the germline V gene, CDR1 is MNHEY and CDR2 is SVGAGI. The CDR3 spells CASRAGLAGTDTQYF. The DNA for the CDR3 is TGTGCCAGCAGGGCGGGACTAGCAGGCACAGATACGCAGTATTTT.

The chain couples TRBV27 to TRBJ1-1, with D unresolved. Between the trimmed V and J ends, which lost 5 bases and 0 bases, there was a span of 7 bases. This CDR3 has 13 residues. Germline V CDR1 and CDR2: MNHEY, SMNVEV (reference sequence). Here the CDR3 reads CASSVQLNTEAFF. The CDR3, as DNA: TGTGCCAGCAGTGTCCAGTTGAACACTGAAGCTTTCTTT.

The chain carries TRBV30 and TRBJ2-5; D tentatively reads TRBD1 or TRBD2 (5 bases each). CDR3 size: 12 residues. The germline V gene has CDR1 GTSNPN and CDR2 SVGIG (reference sequence). V was clipped by 1 base and J by 7 bases, with 10 bases between them. The CDR3 loop is CAWSAEGWTQYF. The CDR3 DNA reads TGTGCCTGGAGTGCAGAGGGGTGGACCCAGTACTTC. The full variable domain, with the rest looked up from reference TRBV30 and TRBJ2-5, is SQTIHQWPATLVQPVGSPLSLECTVEGTSNPNLYWYRQAAGRGLQLLFYSVGIGQISSEVPQNLSASRPQDRQFILSSKKLLLSDSGFYLCAWSAEGWTQYFGPGTRLLVL.

The chain carries TRBV10-3 and TRBJ2-1; maybe TRBD1 (6 bases). Germline CDR1 ENHRY, CDR2 SYGVKD. The CDR3 is 16 residues long. The germline V and J ends were trimmed by 2 bases and 2 bases, with 13 bases remaining between them. The CDR3 DNA reads as TGTGCCATCAGTGAGACAGGGTACCGTACCTACAATGAGCAGTTCTTC. Translated, it gives CAISETGYRTYNEQFF.

The chain employs TRBV27 and TRBJ2-7; no clear D. With 4 bases removed from V and 6 bases from J, the gap between germline ends came to 13 bases. The CDR3 sequence is 13 residues long. Germline V CDR1 and CDR2: MNHEY, SMNVEV (reference sequence). CDR3 loop: CASSSYRVSEQYF. DNA of the CDR3: TGTGCCAGCAGTTCCTACAGAGTGAGCGAGCAGTACTTC.

As to this clone: In the same sample, other DNA sequences code for this CDR3. The chain carries TRBV30 and TRBJ2-1; TRBD2 matches at 10 bases. The germline CDR1 and CDR2 sequences are GTSNPN and SVGIG (reference sequence). The CDR3 covers 15 residues. V gave up 5 bases and J gave up 4 bases; unmatched junction bases: 8. The CDR3 reads CAWDPGLASYNEQFF. The CDR3 nucleotides read TGTGCCTGGGACCCGGGACTAGCGTCATACAATGAGCAGTTCTTC.

The rearrangement joins TRBV7-2 to TRBJ2-5, with a possible D match to TRBD1 (6 bases). V shed 1 base and J shed 2 bases, with 11 bases lying between them. The CDR3 contains 15 residues. The germline gives CDR1 SGHTA, CDR2 FQGNSA. The CDR3 is CASSLVGQGQETQYF. The CDR3 region has the DNA TGTGCCAGCAGCTTAGTGGGGCAGGGGCAAGAGACCCAGTACTTC.

The rearrangement links TRBV29-1 to TRBJ2-1, with 10 bases aligning to TRBD2. V trimming: 8 bases; J trimming: 6 bases; junction bases outside the gene matches: 4. Germline values: CDR1 SQVTM, CDR2 ANQGSEA. This CDR3 spans 12 amino acids. CDR3 region: CSPRTSGNEQFF. The DNA for the CDR3 is TGCAGCCCTCGGACTAGCGGCAATGAGCAGTTCTTC.

The chain employs TRBV23-1 and TRBJ1-6; 11 positions agree with TRBD1. TRBV23-1 carries the ORF label, with uncertain function. The CDR3 totals 15 residues. Trimming at V came to 8 bases and at J to 10 bases, leaving 10 bases not matched to a gene. CDR3 bases: TGCGCCAGCGGATGGGACAGGGGGGCAAGGTCACCCCTCCACTTT. Translation: CASGWDRGARSPLHF.

CDR3 bases: TGTGCCAGCAGCCCCGTATTTCGGGGGGCCCGTTCCTACAATGAGCAGTTCTTC. Its translation is CASSPVFRGARSYNEQFF. V gene TRBV12-1 combines with J gene TRBJ2-1; the table names TRBD2, a call not compared with the DNA. TRBV12-1 is a recognized pseudogene. This CDR3 is 18 amino acids long.

V usage is TRBV4-1 and J usage is TRBJ2-4, with D perhaps TRBD1 or TRBD2 (5 bases each). Trimming removed 4 bases at V and 2 bases at J, with 24 bases between. Germline CDR1 MGHRA, CDR2 YSYEKL. This CDR3 region has 19 residues. CDR3 DNA sequence: TGCGCCAGCAGCCTTGTACCAAGGGACGTCCGTCGAACCAAAAACATTCAGTACTTC. It specifies CASSLVPRDVRRTKNIQYF.

In its sample, this clone was seen a few times. The chain combines TRBV7-8 with TRBJ1-5; no reliable D call. The germline V gene has CDR1 SGHVS and CDR2 FQNEAQ. This CDR3 has 16 residues. Trimming stripped 2 bases from V and 0 bases from J, with 11 bases between. Written as DNA, the CDR3 is TGTGCCAGCAGCTTAAGGGAACTAAATAGCAATCAGCCCCAGCATTTT. This codes for CASSLRELNSNQPQHF. Variable domain in full (rest from reference TRBV7-8 and TRBJ1-5): GAGVSQSPRYKVAKRGQDVALRCDPISGHVSLFWYQQALGQGPEFLTYFQNEAQLDKSGLPSDRFFAERPEGSVSTLKIQRTQQEDSAVYLCASSLRELNSNQPQHFGDGTRLSIL.

The rearrangement links TRBV5-1 to TRBJ1-1; D gene uncertain. The CDR3 consists of 13 residues. Trimming stripped 7 bases from V and 3 bases from J, with 13 bases between. Germline-derived CDR1 and CDR2 are SGHRS and YFSETQ. The chain's CDR3 is CASFGVGDTEAFF. CDR3 DNA sequence: TGCGCCAGCTTCGGGGTTGGGGACACTGAAGCTTTCTTT.

This chain joins TRBV30 and TRBJ1-1; the match to TRBD1 covers 7 bases. Germline loops: CDR1 GTSNPN, CDR2 SVGIG (reference sequence). V shed 7 bases, J shed 0 bases, and the junction held 8 bases outside the gene matches. The CDR3 contains 14 residues. CDR3 region: CASVTGQVNTEAFF. CDR3 DNA sequence: TGTGCCTCTGTGACAGGGCAGGTGAACACTGAAGCTTTCTTT.